The present T cell receptor beta chain was sequenced within a study of cytotoxic CD8 clonotypes in ibrutinib-treated CLL. The CDR3 has 13 residues. Trimming took 3 bases from V and 5 from J, leaving 11 bases between them. Germline V lookup: CDR1 MDHEN, CDR2 SYDVKM. From cryopreserved PBMCs came about 2 micrograms of genomic DNA used for TCR beta libraries. Details on this clone: The target antigen is unknown.

Broader study findings: Clonality went up at ibrutinib response and then declined back toward baseline at progression.

TCRdb keeps only in-frame clones here, not all; method: immunoSEQ multiplex PCR. The sample includes fewer than 25,000 clones, 75% of them seen just once. The chain has TRBV28 and TRBJ2-7, with D maybe TRBD2 (5 bases). This clonotype was sampled from a human donor with chronic lymphocytic leukemia. The sample in question was PBMCs, obtained before ibrutinib treatment. Here the CDR3 DNA reads TGTGCCAGCAGTTTCCCCGCGGGTGACGAGCAGTACTTC. Translation gives CASSFPAGDEQYF. Looking up the rest from reference TRBV28 and TRBJ2-7 gives the full variable domain: DVKVTQSSRYLVKRTGEKVFLECVQDMDHENMFWYRQDPGLGLRLIYFSYDVKMKEKGDIPEGYSVSREKKERFSLILESASTNQTSMYLCASSFPAGDEQYFGPGTRLTVT.